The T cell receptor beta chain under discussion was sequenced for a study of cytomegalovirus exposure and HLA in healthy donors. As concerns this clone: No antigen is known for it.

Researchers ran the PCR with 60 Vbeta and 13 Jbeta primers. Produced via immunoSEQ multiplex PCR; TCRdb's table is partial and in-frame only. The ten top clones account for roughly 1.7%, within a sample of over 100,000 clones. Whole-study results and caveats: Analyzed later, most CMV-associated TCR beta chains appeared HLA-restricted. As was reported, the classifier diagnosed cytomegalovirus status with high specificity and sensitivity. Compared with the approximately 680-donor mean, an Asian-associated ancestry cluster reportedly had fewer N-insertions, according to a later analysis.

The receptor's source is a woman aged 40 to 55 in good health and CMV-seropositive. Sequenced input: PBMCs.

The chain's CDR3 is CASKVAERYDEQYF. CDR3 DNA: TGCGCCAGCAAGGTAGCGGAGAGGTATGACGAGCAGTACTTC. This chain connects TRBV10-2 to TRBJ2-7; D might be TRBD2 (6 bases). V lost 7 bases, J lost 5 bases, and 18 bases lay in between. Germline V gene lookup returns CDR1 WSHSY and CDR2 SAAADI. CDR3 length: 14 residues.